This T cell receptor beta chain stems from a study of neurological immune-mediated disorders. CDR3 length: 15 amino acids. Trimming cost V 3 bases and J 4 bases, with 13 bases left between them. Germline V gene sequence: CDR1 SGHRS, CDR2 YFSETQ. TCRdb analysed the 5' RACE reads with MiXCR anew, one entry per CDR3 protein. The sample yields 85,000 to 110,000 distinct CDR3 sequences, 10% to 13% seen once. The time point denotes: longitudinal time-point 3. The sequencing sample was made of PBMCs. J is TRBJ2-2 and V is TRBV5-1; possibly TRBD2 for D (5 bases). The sequence came from a female donor with HTLV-1-associated myelopathy (HAM/TSP). The CDR3 protein is CASSSGYAGTGELFF. The CDR3 DNA sequence: TGCGCCAGCAGCTCGGGGTACGCGGGCACCGGGGAGCTGTTTTTT.